This T cell receptor (beta chain) was profiled in a study of response to subunit inactivated influenza vaccine. Findings and caveats of the study: Each seasonal influenza vaccination, the authors suggested, recruits few new T cells.

Each CDR3 protein gets one entry after TCRdb re-called the RT-PCR reads with MiXCR. In the table there are about 500,000 distinct CDR3 sequences, approximately 17% of which are singletons. This CDR3 has 15 residues. The germline CDR1 and CDR2 sequences are DFQATT and SNEGSKA (reference sequence). The V gene end was trimmed by 7 bases and the J gene end by 2 bases; junction bases not matched to a gene: 9. With respect to this clonotype: Its antigen remains unknown.

The input for sequencing was CD4+ T cells sorted from PBMCs, taken roughly 24 months after vaccination. This receptor was identified in a man between 50 and 69 years old who received an inactivated influenza vaccine. This rearrangement joins TRBV20-1 to TRBJ1-1; TRBD1 matches 11 bases. The CDR3 region is CSVGQGGRRNTEAFF. The DNA for the CDR3 is TGCAGTGTGGGACAGGGGGGCCGTAGAAACACTGAAGCTTTCTTT.